Listed below are T cell receptor beta chains from one sample, sequenced in a study of blood T cell repertoires in COVID-19. Only in-frame clones appear in the TCRdb table, and some are missing; sequencing was by immunoSEQ multiplex PCR. In the table there are a few hundred thousand clones, approximately 85% of which are singletons. Sequencing was performed on PBMCs or T cells enriched from blood (not recorded which). The origin of the receptors is a young man who had recovered from COVID-19. CDR3s include the opening cysteine and the closing phenylalanine or tryptophan. A D gene is named only where the DNA matches it firmly. Clone size is not always given. Where it is, it says once, few, many or a class for expanded clones.

D,size,V,J,DNA,CDR3
.,.,TRBV6-5,TRBJ1-6,TGTGCCAGCAGTTACTCCCAGGGATATAATTCACCCCTCCACTTT,CASSYSQGYNSPLHF
.,.,TRBV3-1/TRBV3-2,TRBJ1-1,TGTGCCAGCAGCGAGGGCAGGGGCACTGAAGCTTTCTTT,CASSEGRGTEAFF
.,.,TRBV19,TRBJ2-7,TGTGCCAGTAGTATACAAATAACAGGCCTTAGCTACGAGCAGTACTTC,CASSIQITGLSYEQYF
.,.,TRBV7-8,TRBJ1-5,TGTGCCAGCAGCTTAGAGGGAGGGACTTATAGCAATCAGCCCCAGCATTTT,CASSLEGGTYSNQPQHF
TRBD1,once,TRBV10-1,TRBJ2-2,TGCGCCAGCAGTGACCACAGGGGGACTCCCGGGGAGCTGTTTTTT,CASSDHRGTPGELFF
.,.,TRBV3-1/TRBV3-2,TRBJ1-2,TGTGCCAGCAGCCAAGAGCCCAGGGGACACTATGGCTACACCTTC,CASSQEPRGHYGYTF
TRBD1,.,TRBV5-1,TRBJ1-6,TGCGCCAGCAGCTCGACAGGGTCCGATTCACCCCTCCACTTT,CASSSTGSDSPLHF
.,.,TRBV9,TRBJ2-7,TGTGCCAGCAGCGTAGGAGTGGGGCAGGGTTACGGCGAGCAGTACTTC,CASSVGVGQGYGEQYF
.,few,TRBV14,TRBJ2-1,TGTGCCAGCAGCCAAACGACTTACAATGAGCAGTTCTTC,CASSQTTYNEQFF
.,.,TRBV2,TRBJ2-7,TGTGCCAGTGGGACGATCGGCCGGGGGGAGCAGTACTTC,CASGTIGRGEQYF
.,.,TRBV9,TRBJ2-1,TGTGCCAGCAGCGTAGCGTGGGCGGGCTACAATGAGCAGTTCTTC,CASSVAWAGYNEQFF
TRBD1,once,TRBV6-1,TRBJ1-3,TGTGCCAGCAGTGAAGCGGGGACAGGCTCTGGAAACACCATATATTTT,CASSEAGTGSGNTIYF
.,.,TRBV12-3/TRBV12-4,TRBJ1-5,TGTGCCAGCAGTTTTCCGGATCAGCCCCAGCATTTT,CASSFPDQPQHF
.,once,TRBV6-2/TRBV6-3,TRBJ2-3,TGTGCCAGCAGTCCCCTTAGGGGTGCTGGCACAGATACGCAGTATTTT,CASSPLRGAGTDTQYF
.,.,TRBV9,TRBJ1-5,TGTGCCAGCAGCGTAGGAGGCGGTTATAGCAATCAGCCCCAGCATTTT,CASSVGGGYSNQPQHF
.,few,TRBV5-1,TRBJ1-2,TGCGCCAGCAGCTTGGAAGGACAAAACATGGGGGGCTACACCTTC,CASSLEGQNMGGYTF
.,.,TRBV19,TRBJ1-2,TGTGCCAGTAGTCTACAGGGATTTAAGTTCGGCGGCTACACCTTC,CASSLQGFKFGGYTF
TRBD1,.,TRBV6-5,TRBJ1-1,TGTGCCAGCAGTTACACAGGGGATCGGACTGAAGCTTTCTTT,CASSYTGDRTEAFF
.,few,TRBV5-1,TRBJ1-1,TGCGCCAGCAGCGGAATGACAGGGAACACTGAAGCTTTCTTT,CASSGMTGNTEAFF
TRBD1,few,TRBV2,TRBJ2-7,TGTGCCAGCAGTGAAACAGGGGCCGAGCAGTACTTC,CASSETGAEQYF
TRBD2,.,TRBV7-2,TRBJ2-2,TGTGCCAGCAGCCCCCCCGGGCGGGGGTACACCGGGGAGCTGTTTTTT,CASSPPGRGYTGELFF
TRBD2,.,TRBV13,TRBJ2-7,TGTGCCAGCAGCCCCCCTCGCGGGGGAGCTCCCTACGAGCAGTACTTC,CASSPPRGGAPYEQYF
TRBD2,.,TRBV9,TRBJ2-3,TGTGCCAGCAGCTCCCGCGGGGGGGGAATTAGCACAGATACGCAGTATTTT,CASSSRGGGISTDTQYF
TRBD2,.,TRBV5-1,TRBJ2-3,TGCGCCAGCAGCTCATCGGGACTAGCGAAAGATACGCAGTATTTT,CASSSSGLAKDTQYF
.,few,TRBV7-6,TRBJ1-3,TGTGCCAGCAGCCAGCAGGAACCATACTCTGGAAACACCATATATTTT,CASSQQEPYSGNTIYF
.,.,TRBV6-5,TRBJ1-2,TGTGCCAGCAGCCGGGACATGAACTATGGCTACACCTTC,CASSRDMNYGYTF
.,.,TRBV10-1,TRBJ1-2,TGCGCCAGCAGTGAGTCGCGGGGGGCTCGTGATGGCTACACCTTC,CASSESRGARDGYTF
.,.,TRBV7-2,TRBJ1-1,TGTGCCAGCAGCTTAGTTAGGGGTCCGGCTTTCTTT,CASSLVRGPAFF
.,.,TRBV19,TRBJ1-1,TGTGCCAGTAGTACCCTTGATGTAAGACACGCTGAAGCTTTCTTT,CASSTLDVRHAEAFF
TRBD1,.,TRBV11-2,TRBJ1-2,TGTGCCAGCAGCTTAGAAGCCGGGACAGGGGCCTGGTACACCTTC,CASSLEAGTGAWYTF
.,.,TRBV7-9,TRBJ2-3,TGTGCCAGCAGTCAGGGGGATACGCAGTATTTT,CASSQGDTQYF
.,.,TRBV27,TRBJ1-5,TGTGCCAGCAGTTCCTACCGAGATAGCAATCAGCCCCAGCATTTT,CASSSYRDSNQPQHF
.,.,TRBV20-1,TRBJ1-1,TGCAGTGCTAGTCGGGACACATCCACTGAAGCTTTCTTT,CSASRDTSTEAFF
.,.,TRBV5-8,TRBJ1-2,TGTGCCAGCAGCTTGACGACAGCCGCTAACTATGGCTACACCTTC,CASSLTTAANYGYTF
.,.,TRBV7-8,TRBJ1-1,TGTGCCAGCAGCTTAGGGGCACGCAGGGGCGTCCCGGGCACTGAAGCTTTCTTT,CASSLGARRGVPGTEAFF
.,few,TRBV10-1,TRBJ1-1,TGCGCCAGCAGTGAGTCTGGGCTTGGTAACACTGAAGCTTTCTTT,CASSESGLGNTEAFF
.,.,TRBV9,TRBJ2-3,TGTGCCAGCAGCGTAGCAGCGGCCACAGATACGCAGTATTTT,CASSVAAATDTQYF
TRBD1,.,TRBV7-9,TRBJ1-5,TGTGCCAGCAGCGGAACGGGACAGGGGGAAAATCAGCCCCAGCATTTT,CASSGTGQGENQPQHF
TRBD1,once,TRBV10-3,TRBJ1-4,TGTGCCATCAGAGGACAGGAAAGAAGTGGAAAACTGTTTTTT,CAIRGQERSGKLFF
.,.,TRBV11-3,TRBJ2-5,TGTGCCAGCAGCTTCCTCCTCCTTGACAGAGATGCGATGGAGACCCAGTACTTC,CASSFLLLDRDAMETQYF
TRBD2,.,TRBV5-4,TRBJ2-1,TGTGCCAGCAGCCCTAAAGCGGGTCACGGGGAGGGGCAGTTCTTC,CASSPKAGHGEGQFF
.,.,TRBV27,TRBJ1-5,TGTGCCAGCAGCTACACAGGGTATGGCAATCAGCCCCAGCATTTT,CASSYTGYGNQPQHF
.,.,TRBV11-2,TRBJ1-1,TGTGCCAGCAGCCAAGAAACACTAGGGAAACAGAACACTGAAGCTTTCTTT,CASSQETLGKQNTEAFF